This T cell receptor (beta chain) emerged from a study of cytomegalovirus exposure and HLA in healthy donors. Study background: In a previous analysis, 120 million or so unique TCR beta sequences were found from about 179 million T cells. Findings and limits, study-wide: Immune exposure information comprised only CMV serostatus. A later analysis reported that several of the most significant clusters appeared to be linked to common viral pathogens, among them Epstein-Barr virus.

A note on this clone: Its specificity is not known.

PCR used 60 Vbeta primers and 13 Jbeta primers. In the authors' methods: Later, 80 million or so unique TCR beta chains were counted in an analysis, and some 11 million of them were shared. Assay used: immunoSEQ multiplex PCR; TCRdb lists only in-frame clones, some missing. V and J calls and clone size are those listed in that table; D and trimming were worked out from the DNA. The sample lists under 150,000 clones; 78% were seen once. Germline trimming cut 0 bases from V and 7 bases from J; bases unmatched to any gene: 9. Germline V CDR1 and CDR2: MGHRA, YSYEKL. This CDR3 has 16 residues. This clonotype was obtained from a male donor in good health and CMV-seronegative. The gene calls are TRBV4-1 and TRBJ2-3, with TRBD2 matching over 8 bases. Material for sequencing was PBMCs. The CDR3 nucleotides read TGCGCCAGCAGCCAAGATCCAGCGGGGGCCGTCAATACGCAGTATTTT. This translates into CASSQDPAGAVNTQYF.